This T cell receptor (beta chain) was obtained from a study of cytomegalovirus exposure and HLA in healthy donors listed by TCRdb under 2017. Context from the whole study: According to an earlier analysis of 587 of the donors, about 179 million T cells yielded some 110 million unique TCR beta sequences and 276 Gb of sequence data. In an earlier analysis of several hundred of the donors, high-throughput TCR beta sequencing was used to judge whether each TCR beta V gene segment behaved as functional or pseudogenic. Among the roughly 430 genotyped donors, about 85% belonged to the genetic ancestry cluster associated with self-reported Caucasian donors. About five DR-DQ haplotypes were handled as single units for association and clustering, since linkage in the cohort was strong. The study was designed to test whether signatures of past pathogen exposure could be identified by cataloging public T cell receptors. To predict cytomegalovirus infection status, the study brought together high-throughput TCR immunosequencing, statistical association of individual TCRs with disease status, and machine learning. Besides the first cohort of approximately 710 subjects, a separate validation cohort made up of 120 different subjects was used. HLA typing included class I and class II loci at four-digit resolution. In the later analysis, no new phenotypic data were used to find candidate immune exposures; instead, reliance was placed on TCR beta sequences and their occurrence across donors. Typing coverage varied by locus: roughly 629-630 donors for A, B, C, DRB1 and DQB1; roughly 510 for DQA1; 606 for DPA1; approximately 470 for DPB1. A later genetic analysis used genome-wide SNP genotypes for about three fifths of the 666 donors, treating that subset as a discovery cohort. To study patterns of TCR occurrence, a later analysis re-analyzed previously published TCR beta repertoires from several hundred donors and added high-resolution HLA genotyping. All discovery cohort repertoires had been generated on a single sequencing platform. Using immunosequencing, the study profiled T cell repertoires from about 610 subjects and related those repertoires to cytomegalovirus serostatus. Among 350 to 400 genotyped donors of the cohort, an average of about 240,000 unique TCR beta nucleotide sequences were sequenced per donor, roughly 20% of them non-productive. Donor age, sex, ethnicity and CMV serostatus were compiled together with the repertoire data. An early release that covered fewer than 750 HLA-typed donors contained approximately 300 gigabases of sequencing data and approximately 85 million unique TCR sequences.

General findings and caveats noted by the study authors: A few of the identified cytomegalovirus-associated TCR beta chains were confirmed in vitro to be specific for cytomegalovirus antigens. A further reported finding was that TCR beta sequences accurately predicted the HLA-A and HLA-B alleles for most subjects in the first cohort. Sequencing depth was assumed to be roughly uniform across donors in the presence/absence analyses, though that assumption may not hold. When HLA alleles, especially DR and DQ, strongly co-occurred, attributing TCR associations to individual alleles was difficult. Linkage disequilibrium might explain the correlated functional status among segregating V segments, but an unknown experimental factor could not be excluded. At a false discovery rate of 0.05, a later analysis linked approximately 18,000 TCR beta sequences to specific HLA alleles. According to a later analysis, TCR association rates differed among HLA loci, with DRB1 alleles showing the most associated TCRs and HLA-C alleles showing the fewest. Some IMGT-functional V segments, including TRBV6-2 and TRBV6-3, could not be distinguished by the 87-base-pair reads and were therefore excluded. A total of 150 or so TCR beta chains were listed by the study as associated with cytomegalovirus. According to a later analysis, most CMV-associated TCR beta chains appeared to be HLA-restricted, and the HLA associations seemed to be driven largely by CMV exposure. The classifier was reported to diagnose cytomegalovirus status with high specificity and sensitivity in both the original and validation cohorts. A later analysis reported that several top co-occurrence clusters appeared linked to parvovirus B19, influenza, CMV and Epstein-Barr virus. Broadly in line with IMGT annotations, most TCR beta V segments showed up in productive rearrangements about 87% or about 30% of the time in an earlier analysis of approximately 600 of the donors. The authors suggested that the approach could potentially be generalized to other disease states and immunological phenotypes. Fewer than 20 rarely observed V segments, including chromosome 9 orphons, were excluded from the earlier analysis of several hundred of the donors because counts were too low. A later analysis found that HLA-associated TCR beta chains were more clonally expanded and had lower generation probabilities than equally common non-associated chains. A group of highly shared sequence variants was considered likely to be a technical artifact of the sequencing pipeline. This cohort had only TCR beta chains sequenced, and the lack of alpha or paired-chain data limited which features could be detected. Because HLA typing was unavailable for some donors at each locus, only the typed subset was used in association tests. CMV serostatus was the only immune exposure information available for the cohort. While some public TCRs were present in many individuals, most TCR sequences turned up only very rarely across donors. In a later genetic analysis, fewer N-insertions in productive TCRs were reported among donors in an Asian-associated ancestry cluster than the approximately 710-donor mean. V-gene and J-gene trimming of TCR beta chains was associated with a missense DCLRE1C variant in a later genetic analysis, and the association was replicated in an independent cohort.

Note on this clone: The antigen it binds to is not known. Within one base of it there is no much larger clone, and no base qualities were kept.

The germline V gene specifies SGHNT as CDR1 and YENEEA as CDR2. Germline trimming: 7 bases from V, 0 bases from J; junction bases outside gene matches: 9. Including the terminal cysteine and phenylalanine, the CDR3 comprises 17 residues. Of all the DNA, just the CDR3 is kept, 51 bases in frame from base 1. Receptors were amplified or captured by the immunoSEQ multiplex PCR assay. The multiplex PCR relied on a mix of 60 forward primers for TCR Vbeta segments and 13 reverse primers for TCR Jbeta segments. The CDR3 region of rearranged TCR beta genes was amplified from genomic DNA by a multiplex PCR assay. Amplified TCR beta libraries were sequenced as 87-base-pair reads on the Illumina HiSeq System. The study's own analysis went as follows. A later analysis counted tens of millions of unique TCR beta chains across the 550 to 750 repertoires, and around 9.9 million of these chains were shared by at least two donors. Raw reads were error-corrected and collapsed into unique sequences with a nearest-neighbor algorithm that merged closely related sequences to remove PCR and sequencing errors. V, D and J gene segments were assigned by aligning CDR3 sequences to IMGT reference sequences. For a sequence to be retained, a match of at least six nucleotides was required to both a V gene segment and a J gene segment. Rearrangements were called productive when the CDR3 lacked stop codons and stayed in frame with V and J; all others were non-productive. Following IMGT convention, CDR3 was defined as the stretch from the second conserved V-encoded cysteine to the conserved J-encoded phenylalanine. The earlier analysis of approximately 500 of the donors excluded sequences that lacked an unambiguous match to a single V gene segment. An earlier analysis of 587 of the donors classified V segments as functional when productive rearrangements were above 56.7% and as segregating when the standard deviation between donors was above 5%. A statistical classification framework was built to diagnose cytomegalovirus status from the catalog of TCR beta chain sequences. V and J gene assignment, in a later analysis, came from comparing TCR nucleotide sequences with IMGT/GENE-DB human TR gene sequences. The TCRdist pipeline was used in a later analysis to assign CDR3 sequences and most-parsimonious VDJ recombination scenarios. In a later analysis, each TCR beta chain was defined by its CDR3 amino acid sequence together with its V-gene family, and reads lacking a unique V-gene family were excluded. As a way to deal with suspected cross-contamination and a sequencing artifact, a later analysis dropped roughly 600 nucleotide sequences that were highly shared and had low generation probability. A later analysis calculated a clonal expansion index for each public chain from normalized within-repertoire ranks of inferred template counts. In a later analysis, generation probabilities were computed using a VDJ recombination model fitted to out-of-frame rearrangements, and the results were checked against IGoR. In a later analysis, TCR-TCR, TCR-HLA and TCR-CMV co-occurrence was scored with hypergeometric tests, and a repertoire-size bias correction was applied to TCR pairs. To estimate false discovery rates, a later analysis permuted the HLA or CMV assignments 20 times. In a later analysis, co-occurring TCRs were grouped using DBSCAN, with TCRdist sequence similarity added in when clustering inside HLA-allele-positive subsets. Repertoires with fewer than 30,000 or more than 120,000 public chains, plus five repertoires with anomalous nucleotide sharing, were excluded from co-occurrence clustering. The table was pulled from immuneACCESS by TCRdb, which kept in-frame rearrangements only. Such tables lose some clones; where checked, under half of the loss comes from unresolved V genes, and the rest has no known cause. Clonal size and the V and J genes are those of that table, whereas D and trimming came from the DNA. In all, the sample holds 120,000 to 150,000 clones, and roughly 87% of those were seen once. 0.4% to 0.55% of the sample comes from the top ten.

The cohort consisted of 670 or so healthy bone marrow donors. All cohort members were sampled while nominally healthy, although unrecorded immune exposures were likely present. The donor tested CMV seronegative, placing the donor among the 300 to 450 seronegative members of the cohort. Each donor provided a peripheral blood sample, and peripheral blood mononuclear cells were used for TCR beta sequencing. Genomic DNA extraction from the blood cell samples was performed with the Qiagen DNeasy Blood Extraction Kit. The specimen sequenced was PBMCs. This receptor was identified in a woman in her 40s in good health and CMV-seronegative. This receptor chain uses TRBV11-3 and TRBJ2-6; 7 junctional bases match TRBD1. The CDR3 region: CASTRRQGDSGANVLTF. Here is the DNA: TGTGCCAGCACCAGGAGACAGGGCGACTCTGGGGCCAACGTCCTGACTTTC.